This T cell receptor beta chain was observed in a study of shared clonotypes between healthy human individuals (dated by TCRdb to the early 2020s). Background on the whole study: A couple of women and a few men aged 18 to 49 years were included in the cohort. For each donor, CD4 naive and CD4 memory were each given three plates, CD8 naive was given two plates, and CD8 memory was given one plate. To estimate repertoire size and how much clonotypes are shared between individuals, the study performed deep sequencing of blood TCR repertoires from roughly five healthy adults. Libraries were prepared and TCR repertoires were sequenced by different laboratories using diverse techniques, in order to increase sequencing depth and limit assay-specific biases. Each donor's leukapheresis produced roughly between roughly 0.94 and 9.5 billion PBMCs. Summary of the overall study and its limitations: Higher generation probabilities were observed for clonotypes shared by all four sorted-subset donors than for non-shared clonotypes. Pairwise subsampling led to the expectation that sequencing depth would affect the degree of clonotype sharing among donors. Estimated clonotype richness was generally larger for naive than for memory subsets. Sampling was limited to blood, and TCR repertoires in tissue likely differ from TCR repertoires in blood. The genetic and exposure-history diversity represented was limited by the small number of donors. Incomplete sequencing was indicated by rarefaction of sorted-subset datasets, despite the large sequencing depth. Sharing across a few donors was observed for roughly 5% of naive CD4, about 4% of naive CD8, over 2% of memory CD4, and roughly 0.43% of memory CD8 clonotypes.

The donors were healthy, HIV-negative adults with no recently reported acute infections or vaccinations. Only Caucasian adults living in Nashville, Tennessee, USA were represented among the donors. Magnetic negative selection was used to enrich CD4+ T cells, after which naive cells were positively selected on CD45RA and the negative fraction became the memory subset. After blood collection by leukapheresis, PBMCs were isolated using Ficoll-Histopaque density gradient centrifugation and then cryopreserved in the vapor phase of liquid nitrogen. Purity and quantity of every magnetically sorted T cell population were checked by analytical flow cytometry. Genomic DNA was isolated from each sorted fraction and quantified by UV absorbance on a Nanodrop 2000c. A remark on this clone: No cognate antigen has been identified for it. Base qualities are not recorded, but no much larger clone differs from it by a single base.

TCR CDR3 regions were amplified from genomic DNA by multiplex PCR using the deep immunoSEQ assay. Genomic DNA extracted from each cell subset was distributed evenly over all wells of several immunoSEQ 96-well plates, and each plate served as one replicate. For sorted subsets, each replicate PCR was loaded with 150 to 250 ng genomic DNA, equivalent to 30,000 or so T cell genomes. Purified libraries were measured with a Qubit 3.0 fluorometer, size-checked on a Bioanalyzer 2100, and measured again with the KAPA Library Quantification kit. Every immunoSEQ 96-well plate was sequenced on a dedicated single-read 150-cycle Illumina NextSeq 550 flow cell. As for how the authors treated the data: Because only junctional sequences without quality scores were contained in the immunoSEQ output, filtering matching that applied to full-length reads could not be performed. Sequences were annotated with PyIR, a Python wrapper for IgBLAST v1.9, using IMGT germline references to assign V/J genes and CDR3. Reads were removed for weak V/J assignments (E-value above 1e-6), missing CDR3, stop codons, out-of-frame junctions, or ambiguous translated residues. V3J clonotypes were defined as sequences sharing the same inferred V gene, J gene, and CDR3 amino acid sequence. Percentage overlap between repertoires was computed as shared unique clonotypes divided by the size of the smaller repertoire. Richness of each repertoire was evaluated using RTK rarefaction, the Chao1 estimator, and Recon v2.1 estimates of unobserved clonotypes. For all TCRbeta clonotypes obtained by the gDNA method from four donors, generation probabilities were computed with OLGA. TCRdb provides this immuneACCESS table in a form limited to in-frame rearrangements. Some clones are lacking; in checked studies, under half of them reflect an unresolved V gene, and why the rest are absent is not known. V and J calls and clone size are as listed in that table; D and trimming were resolved from the DNA. The sample table contains some 2,500,000 clones; only one count was recorded for 85% to 95% of them. The biggest ten clones account for 0.37% of the sample.

The sample taken for sequencing was naive CD4+ T cells from PBMCs. This specimen's cell subset or site label, per the study, means: CD45RA+ positively selected. The TCR originated in a man younger than 35 in good health. Some clones in this sample may be carry-over from other donors' samples.

The base sequence is TGCGCCAGCAGCCGCGGGACTAGCGGGAGAGGGGATACGCAGTATTTT. It translates to CASSRGTSGRGDTQYF. The rearrangement combines TRBV23-1 with TRBJ2-3; 14 bases in the junction line up with TRBD2. TRBV23-1 is sorted into the ORF group, with uncertain function. The CDR3 measures 16 amino acids from cysteine to phenylalanine. The entry retains the CDR3 DNA only, 48 bases that are in frame from base 1. Trimming takes 6 bases off V and 6 bases off J; junction bases not matched to a gene: 8.